One sample yielded the 10 T cell receptor beta chains listed below, sequenced in a study of blood T cell repertoires in COVID-19 (dated by TCRdb to about 2020). Library preparation employed the immunoSEQ multiplex PCR assay. Entries here come from immuneACCESS through TCRdb and include only in-frame sequences with V and J called. Some clones fail to appear in such tables; in the studies checked, an unresolved V gene covers under half of the shortfall, and the cause of the remainder is unknown. Recorded for this sample are around 300,000 clones; roughly 91% of them occurred a single time. The ten largest make up 1.9% of the sample. Sequenced input: PBMCs or T cells enriched from blood (not recorded which). These receptors were taken from a woman between 55 and 75 years old who had recovered from COVID-19.

The chain carries TRBV5-1 and TRBJ1-5, with D uncertain. V was shortened by 9 bases and J by 2 bases, with 18 bases between the two germline ends. CDR1 is SGHRS, CDR2 YFSETQ, per germline. The CDR3 is 15 residues long. The CDR3 nucleotides read TGCGCCAATAAGCAAGTTGAGGGTCGCAATCAGCCCCAGCATTTT. Translation: CANKQVEGRNQPQHF.

The rearrangement links TRBV19 to TRBJ1-1; D is perhaps TRBD1 (5 bases). V shed 7 bases and J shed 2 bases, with 14 bases lying between them. Germline loops: CDR1 LNHDA, CDR2 SQIVND (reference sequence). The CDR3 covers 14 residues. The chain's CDR3 is CASIWSGPNTEAFF. The CDR3 region has the DNA TGTGCCAGTATTTGGTCAGGGCCCAACACTGAAGCTTTCTTT.

The chain uses TRBV5-8 and TRBJ2-3; 8 positions match TRBD2. After removal of 6 bases from V and 4 bases from J, the junction contained 10 bases not matched to a gene. The CDR3 is made up of 15 amino acids. Germline V gene sequence: CDR1 SGHTS, CDR2 YDEGEE. Written as DNA, the CDR3 is TGTGCCAGCACCTGGCGGGGGGTGAAGTCAGATACGCAGTATTTT. This codes for CASTWRGVKSDTQYF.

This sequence joins TRBV29-1 and TRBJ1-4, with a possible D match to TRBD1 (5 bases). V shed 1 base and J shed 11 bases, with 17 bases lying between them. The length of the CDR3 is 14 residues. Per the germline V gene, CDR1 is SQVTM and CDR2 is ANQGSEA. CDR3 sequence reads: CSVEVPRPRGKLFF. CDR3 DNA: TGCAGCGTTGAAGTCCCTAGGCCTCGGGGGAAACTGTTTTTT.

The chain couples TRBV27 to TRBJ1-2; TRBD1 matches 9 bases. The germline V gene encodes CDR1 MNHEY and CDR2 SMNVEV (reference sequence). This CDR3 spans 16 amino acids. V was clipped by 4 bases and J by 5 bases; unmatched bases: 11. The CDR3 DNA follows: TGTGCCAGCAGTTCCCCGACAGGGGGGGATTTGTATGGCTACACCTTC. This encodes CASSSPTGGDLYGYTF.

This clone has only one observation. A junction boundary mismatches the germline segment, possibly from a read error. The J gene is TRBJ2-1, the V gene TRBV12-3 or TRBV12-4; 9 nucleotides match TRBD2. CDR3 length: 13 amino acids. CDR3 sequence reads: CASRERGDKEQFF. CDR3 nucleotides: TGTGCCAGCAGAGAGCGGGGGGACAAGGAGCAGTTCTTC.

This clone occurred once. J is TRBJ2-2 and V is TRBV11-3; 9 bases are shared with TRBD1. Germline CDR1 reads SGHNT; CDR2 reads YENEEA. The V gene end was trimmed by 7 bases and the J gene end by 3 bases; junction bases not matched to a gene: 3. The CDR3 sequence is 14 residues long. The CDR3 DNA is TGTGCCAGCACCCGACAGGGGGACACCGGGGAGCTGTTTTTT. Translated, it gives CASTRQGDTGELFF.

The V call is TRBV12-5, the J call TRBJ1-1, with a tentative D call TRBD1 (6 bases). V lost 7 bases and J lost 3, with 15 bases in between. The CDR3 is 14 amino acids. Germline CDR1 reads LGHNT; CDR2 reads FRNRAP. Written as DNA, the CDR3 is TGTGCTAGTGCCGATACAGGGTCCTACACTGAAGCTTTCTTT. It is translated as CASADTGSYTEAFF. The whole variable domain, remainder taken from reference TRBV12-5 and TRBJ1-1, is DARVTQTPRHKVTEMGQEVTMRCQPILGHNTVFWYRQTMMQGLELLAYFRNRAPLDDSGMPKDRFSAEMPDATLATLKIQPSEPRDSAVYFCASADTGSYTEAFFGQGTRLTVV.

The genes are TRBV19 and TRBJ1-5, with TRBD1 identical over 8 bases. This CDR3 is built from 14 residues. Germline lookup yields CDR1 LNHDA and CDR2 SQIVND (reference sequence). V shed 3 bases and J 5 bases; nucleotides not matched to a gene: 3. The CDR3 DNA reads as TGTGCCAGTAGTATGGACAGGGCGTATCAGCCCCAGCATTTT. Protein: CASSMDRAYQPQHF.

V usage is TRBV24-1 and J usage is TRBJ1-2; no firm D call. The CDR3 has 16 residues. With 4 bases removed from V and 8 bases from J, the gap between germline ends came to 22 bases. CDR1 and CDR2 (germline): KGHDR, SFDVKD. CDR3 DNA: TGTGCCACCAGTGACTCCCGAAGAGGCCCTGGTGGGGGCTACACCTTC. It translates to CATSDSRRGPGGGYTF.